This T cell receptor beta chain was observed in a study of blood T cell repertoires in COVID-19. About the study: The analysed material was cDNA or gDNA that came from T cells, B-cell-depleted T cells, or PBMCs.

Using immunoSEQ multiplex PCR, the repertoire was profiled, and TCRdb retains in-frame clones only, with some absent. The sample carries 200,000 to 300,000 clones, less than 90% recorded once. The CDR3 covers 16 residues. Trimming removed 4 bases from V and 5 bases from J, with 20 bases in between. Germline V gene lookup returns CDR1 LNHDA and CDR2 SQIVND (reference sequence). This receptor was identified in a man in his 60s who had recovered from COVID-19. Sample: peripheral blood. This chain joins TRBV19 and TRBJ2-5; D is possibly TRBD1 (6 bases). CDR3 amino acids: CASSSSYNRVGETQYF. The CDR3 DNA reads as TGTGCCAGTAGTAGCAGCTATAACAGGGTAGGGGAGACCCAGTACTTC.